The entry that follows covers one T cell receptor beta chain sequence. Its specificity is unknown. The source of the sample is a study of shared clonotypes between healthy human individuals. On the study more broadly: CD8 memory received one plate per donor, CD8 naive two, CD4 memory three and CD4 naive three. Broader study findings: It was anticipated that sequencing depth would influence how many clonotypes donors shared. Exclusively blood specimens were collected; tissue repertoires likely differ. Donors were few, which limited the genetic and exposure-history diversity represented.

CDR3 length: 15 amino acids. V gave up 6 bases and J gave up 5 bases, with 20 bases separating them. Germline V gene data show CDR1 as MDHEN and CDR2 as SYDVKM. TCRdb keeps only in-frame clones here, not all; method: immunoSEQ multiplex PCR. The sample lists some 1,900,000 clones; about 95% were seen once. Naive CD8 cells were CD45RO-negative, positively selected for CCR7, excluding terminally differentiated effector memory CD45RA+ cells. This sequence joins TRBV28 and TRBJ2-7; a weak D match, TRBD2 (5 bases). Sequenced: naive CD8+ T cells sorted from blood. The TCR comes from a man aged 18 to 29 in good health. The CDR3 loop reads CASRSTGNPPHEQYF. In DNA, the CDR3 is TGTGCCAGCAGGTCAACCGGGAACCCCCCCCACGAGCAGTACTTC. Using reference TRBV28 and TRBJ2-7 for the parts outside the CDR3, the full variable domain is DVKVTQSSRYLVKRTGEKVFLECVQDMDHENMFWYRQDPGLGLRLIYFSYDVKMKEKGDIPEGYSVSREKKERFSLILESASTNQTSMYLCASRSTGNPPHEQYFGPGTRLTVT.